Listed below are T cell receptor beta chains from one sample, sequenced in a study of T cell responses to AZD1222 COVID-19 vaccine. Here immunoSEQ multiplex PCR was the method, and the copy in TCRdb shows in-frame clones only, minus some. This sample yields 98,000 or so clones, of which about 86% are seen a single time; 3.3% belongs to the top ten. Sample: peripheral blood, taken on day 0 of AZD1222 vaccination. These receptor sequences come from an adult in good health. Both conserved end residues are part of each CDR3. Each record gives: J gene, V gene, D gene, CDR3 protein. D genes are given only for firm matches.

TRBJ1-5 TRBV3-1/TRBV3-2 . CASSQDTGGAGQPQHF
TRBJ1-1 TRBV3-1/TRBV3-2 TRBD1 CASSPGGYTEAFF
TRBJ1-2 TRBV7-8 . CASSPGDYGYTF
TRBJ1-5 TRBV28 TRBD1 CASEGQGYQPQHF
TRBJ1-5 TRBV3-1/TRBV3-2 TRBD1 CASSPGTGYQPQHF
TRBJ1-2 TRBV10-3 . CAISDSRGSSGYTF
TRBJ2-2 TRBV5-1 . CASSPIQGKGTGELFF
TRBJ1-5 TRBV7-9 . CASSSAGRGNQPQHF
TRBJ1-4 TRBV20-1 . CSATAREKLFF
TRBJ2-3 TRBV7-7 TRBD2 CASSFTGGPSDTQYF
TRBJ2-1 TRBV2 . CASRDLAGGDYNEQFF
TRBJ1-5 TRBV10-3 . CAISDAGSIYPQHF
TRBJ1-2 TRBV6-5 TRBD1 CASTINPGTEYGYTF
TRBJ2-7 TRBV3-1/TRBV3-2 . CASTRTGTYEQYF
TRBJ1-1 TRBV29-1 TRBD1 CSGSGQVNTEAFF
TRBJ1-5 TRBV15 . CATSRGRDSFNQPQHF
TRBJ2-7 TRBV10-3 TRBD2 CAISSGLAGGNDYEQYF
TRBJ1-5 TRBV6-1 . CASSEGGRGSPQHF
TRBJ2-3 TRBV5-4 . CASSLDWNSDTQYF
TRBJ2-3 TRBV24-1 . CATSDWRNTDTQYF
TRBJ1-2 TRBV4-2 . CASSQAGGGAYGYTF
TRBJ1-5 TRBV5-8 TRBD1 CASSSDPDRFPQPQHF
TRBJ1-1 TRBV6-2/TRBV6-3 TRBD1 CASSYSGQGGTEAFF
TRBJ2-5 TRBV9 TRBD1 CASSEGTGGETQYF
TRBJ1-1 TRBV4-1 . CASSQGVGLNTEAFF
TRBJ1-3 TRBV19 . CASIPAGREYTIYF
TRBJ2-7 TRBV14 . CASSRRDKNYEQYF
TRBJ2-7 TRBV20-1 TRBD2 CSASPTTSGSYEQYF
TRBJ2-7 TRBV6-5 . CASSLQDRAYEQYF
TRBJ1-5 TRBV7-8 TRBD1 CASSLAGQVNQPQHF
TRBJ1-1 TRBV5-5 . CASSLQWGNTEAFF
TRBJ2-3 TRBV7-2 TRBD1 CASSLVGTGNPDTQYF
TRBJ1-2 TRBV6-6 . CASGSSNGYTF
TRBJ1-2 TRBV30 TRBD1 CAWSRAGTGGGYTF
TRBJ1-3 TRBV4-1 . CASSQAAGLRNTIYF
TRBJ2-7 TRBV15 . CATNTRGQLEQYF